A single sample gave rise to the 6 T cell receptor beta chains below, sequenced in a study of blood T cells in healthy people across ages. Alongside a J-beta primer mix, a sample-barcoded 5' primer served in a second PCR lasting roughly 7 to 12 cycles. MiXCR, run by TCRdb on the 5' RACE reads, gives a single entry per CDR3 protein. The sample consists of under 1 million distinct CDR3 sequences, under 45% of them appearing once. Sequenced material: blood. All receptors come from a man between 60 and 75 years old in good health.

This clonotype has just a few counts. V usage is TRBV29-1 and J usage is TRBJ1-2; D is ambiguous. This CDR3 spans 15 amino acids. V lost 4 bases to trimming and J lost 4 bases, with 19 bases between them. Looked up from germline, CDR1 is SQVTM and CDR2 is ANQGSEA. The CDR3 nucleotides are TGCAGCGTTGGAGATACCCCTCGAAGCTTCTATGGCTACACCTTC. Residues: CSVGDTPRSFYGYTF. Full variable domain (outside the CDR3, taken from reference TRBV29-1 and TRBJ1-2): SAVISQKPSRDICQRGTSLTIQCQVDSQVTMMFWYRQQPGQSLTLIATANQGSEATYESGFVIDKFPISRPNLTFSTLTVSNMSPEDSSIYLCSVGDTPRSFYGYTFGSGTRLTVV.

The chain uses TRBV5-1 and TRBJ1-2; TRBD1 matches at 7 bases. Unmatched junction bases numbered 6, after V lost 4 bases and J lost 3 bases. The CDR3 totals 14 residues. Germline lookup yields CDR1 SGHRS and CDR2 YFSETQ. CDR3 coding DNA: TGCGCCAGCAGCCTAACGACAGGGTACTATGGCTACACCTTC. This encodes CASSLTTGYYGYTF.

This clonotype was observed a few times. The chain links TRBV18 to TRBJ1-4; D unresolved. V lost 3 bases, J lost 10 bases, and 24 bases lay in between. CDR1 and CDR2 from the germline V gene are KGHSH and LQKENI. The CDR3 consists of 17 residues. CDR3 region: CASSPDTGRRNEGKLFF. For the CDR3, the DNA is TGTGCCAGCTCACCCGACACCGGTAGACGCAATGAGGGAAAACTGTTTTTT.

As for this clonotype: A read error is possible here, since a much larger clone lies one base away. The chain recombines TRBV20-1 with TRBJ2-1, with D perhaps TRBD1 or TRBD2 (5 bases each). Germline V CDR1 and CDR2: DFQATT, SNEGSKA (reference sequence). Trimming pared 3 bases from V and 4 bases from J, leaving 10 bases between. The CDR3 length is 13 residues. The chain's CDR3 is CSASGAKYNEQFF. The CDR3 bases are TGCAGTGCTAGCGGGGCGAAGTACAATGAGCAGTTCTTC.

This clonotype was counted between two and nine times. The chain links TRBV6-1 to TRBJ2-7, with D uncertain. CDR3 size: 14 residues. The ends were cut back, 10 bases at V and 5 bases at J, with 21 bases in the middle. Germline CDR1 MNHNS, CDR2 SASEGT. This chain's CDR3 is CATQALGWADEQYF. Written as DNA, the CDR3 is TGTGCCACCCAGGCCCTGGGGTGGGCCGACGAGCAGTACTTC.

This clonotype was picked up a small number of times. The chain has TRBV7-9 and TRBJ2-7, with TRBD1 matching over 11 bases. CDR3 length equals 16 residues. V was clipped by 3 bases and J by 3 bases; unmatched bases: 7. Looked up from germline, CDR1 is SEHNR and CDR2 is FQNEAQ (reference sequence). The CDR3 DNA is TGTGCCAGCAGCTTTTGGGTCGGGACAGGGGGCTACGAGCAGTACTTC. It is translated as CASSFWVGTGGYEQYF.